This TCR beta chain was observed in a study of beta chain features in type 1 diabetes (dated by TCRdb to between 2017 and 2018). With regard to the full study: Mean age, gender distribution, total cell number and subset yield did not differ between patients and healthy donors. A total of about 110 million sorted cells were examined across all samples, and the number of cells per subset was strongly correlated with RNA yield. Whereas all 30 or so donors provided naive and central memory subsets, regulatory and stem cell-like memory subsets were isolated from just 8 patients and roughly 8 healthy donors. In the study, TCRB repertoires of sorted circulating CD4+ T cell subsets from recently diagnosed type 1 diabetes patients were compared with those of matched healthy donors.

The entire isolated RNA was reverse transcribed using the High Capacity cDNA Reverse Transcription Kit, and thus expressed TCRB transcripts were sequenced. Deep immunoSEQ sequencing was applied to naive, central memory and regulatory T cell samples, giving an average of around 3.8 million total reads per sample. After sorted cells were lysed in RLT buffer, RNA was extracted with DNase-treated RNeasy Micro or Mini kits, with the choice depending on cell number. Each cell subset was processed separately to prevent cross-contamination, with patient and healthy donor samples processed together. The immunoSEQ multiplex PCR was used to amplify TCRB sequences from cDNA, yielding 87-bp fragments that span the CDR3 region. Amplicons were sequenced on the Illumina HiSeq platform. Per the original workflow: Synthetic template baselines were used to correct PCR bias computationally, reads within Hamming distance 2 were collapsed together, and singletons that could not be merged were discarded. Reads were aligned against IMGT so that V, D and J genes, CDR3 length and insertions or deletions at six rearrangement sites could be assigned. Within each subset, clonotype counts were normalized to the number of sorted cells before true diversity and Gini coefficients were calculated with the tcR R package. The overlap coefficient, calculated on TCRB nucleotide sequences, was used to measure repertoire sharing. Out-of-frame TCRB sequences from naive cells were analyzed as a proxy for the pre-selection repertoire. The immuneACCESS repertoire file appears here via TCRdb, limited to in-frame rearrangements. These files lack a portion of the clones; in checked studies, under half of the deficit traces to unresolved V genes, and the cause of the others is not known. The V and J calls and clone size are taken from that table; D and trimming were inferred from the DNA. The table for this sample lists approximately 600,000 clones; roughly an eighth of them were counted only once. Jointly, the top ten make up more than 0.09% of the sample.

The germline V gene specifies SNHLY as CDR1 and FYNNEI as CDR2. The CDR3 starts with the cysteine, ends with the phenylalanine, and has 21 residues. CDR3 DNA is the only sequence kept; it has 63 bases, read in frame from the first base. V and J are trimmed by 3 bases and 0 bases, and the gene matches miss 16 bases of the junction. A single peripheral blood draw of approximately 100 mL on average was collected from each donor into heparinised tubes. A BD FACSAria II and a panel including CD45RO, CCR7, CD25, CD127, CD95 and CD27 were used to sort naive, central memory, regulatory and stem cell-like memory CD4+ T cells. All sorted populations exceeded 95% purity. PBMCs were isolated right away by Lymphoprep density gradient centrifugation and were stained directly, without culture. To minimize batch effects, samples were stained and sorted in pairs, one healthy donor with one patient per experiment.

The paper as a whole reports these results and caveats: Because cDNA rather than genomic DNA was sequenced, highly expressing activated cells could have been over-represented, although no difference in activation and CD3 levels was found between groups. At VDJ recombination sites, patients with type 1 diabetes made fewer insertions and deleted more nucleotides, a pattern implying thymic rearrangement abnormalities. A moderate but significant shortening of TCRB CDR3 length was observed in type 1 diabetes patients in all four CD4+ subsets. Naive, central memory and regulatory TCRB repertoires appeared to be more alike among patients than among healthy donors. HLA sub-analyses involved small numbers of individuals, so any influence of HLA type on TCRB rearrangement remained unresolved. Shorter templates might be favored by PCR, yet because patient and control samples were amplified and corrected together, any such skew would affect both groups equally.

The table lists this clone with a few counts. The antigen it recognizes is unknown. Base qualities are not provided; no much larger clone lies one nucleotide away. The sequence is built from TRBV2 and TRBJ2-3; the junction holds 12 bases that match TRBD2. Sequences were obtained from naive CD4+ T cells from blood. Per the publication, the cell subset or site label means: true naive CD4+ T cells. This TCR was sampled from a man aged 25-45 years with type 1 diabetes. The CDR3 reads as follows: CASSEPRPGLAGYDSTDTQYF. In nucleotide form, the sequence is TGTGCCAGCAGTGAGCCCAGGCCGGGACTAGCGGGCTATGATAGCACAGATACGCAGTATTTT.